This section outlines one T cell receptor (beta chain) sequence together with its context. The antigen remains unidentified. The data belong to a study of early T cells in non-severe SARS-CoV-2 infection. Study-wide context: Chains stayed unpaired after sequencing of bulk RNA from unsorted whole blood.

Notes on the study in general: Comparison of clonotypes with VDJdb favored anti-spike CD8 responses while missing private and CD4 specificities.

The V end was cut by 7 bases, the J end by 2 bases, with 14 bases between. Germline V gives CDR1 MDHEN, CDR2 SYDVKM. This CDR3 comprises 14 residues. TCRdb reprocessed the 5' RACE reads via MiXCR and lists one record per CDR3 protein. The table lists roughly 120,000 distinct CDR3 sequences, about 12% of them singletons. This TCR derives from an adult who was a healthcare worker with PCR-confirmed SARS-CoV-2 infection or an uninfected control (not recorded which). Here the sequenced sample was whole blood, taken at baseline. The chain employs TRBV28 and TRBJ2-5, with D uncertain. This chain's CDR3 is CASTSAGSQETQYF. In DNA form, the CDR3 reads TGTGCCAGCACCTCCGCCGGGTCGCAAGAGACCCAGTACTTC. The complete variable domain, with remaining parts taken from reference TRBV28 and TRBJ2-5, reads DVKVTQSSRYLVKRTGEKVFLECVQDMDHENMFWYRQDPGLGLRLIYFSYDVKMKEKGDIPEGYSVSREKKERFSLILESASTNQTSMYLCASTSAGSQETQYFGPGTRLLVL.